These 24 T cell receptor beta chains came from one sample sequenced in a study of a mutant IDH1 vaccine in newly diagnosed glioma. Only in-frame clones appear in the TCRdb table, and some are missing; sequencing was by immunoSEQ multiplex PCR. The sample contains 52,000 or so clones, roughly three quarters of which appear only once. Stated time point: week 23, last vaccination. The investigators gave 300 ug of mutant IDH1 20-mer peptide in each vaccine dose, together with topical imiquimod. Which antigens these TCRs recognize remains unknown. The source material was PBMCs, sampled from a glioma patient whose treatment included an IDH1 peptide vaccine. All receptors derive from a woman between 40 and 50 years old with glioma. Some clones in this sample may be carry-over from other donors' samples.

This clone was picked up one time. The chain couples TRBV19 to TRBJ1-5; D is ambiguous. The CDR3 length is 13 residues. The germline V gene encodes CDR1 LNHDA and CDR2 SQIVND (reference sequence). V gave up 6 bases and J gave up 5 bases, with 11 bases separating them. The CDR3 DNA follows: TGTGCCAGTAGGGCCCAGTGGGATCAGCCCCAGCATTTT. This sequence encodes CASRAQWDQPQHF.

This clone was observed a handful of times. The chain's CDR3 is CASSLTDTQYF. CDR3 coding DNA: TGTGCCAGCAGCCTAACAGATACGCAGTATTTT. The chain has TRBV7-9 and TRBJ2-3; D is undetermined. CDR1 SEHNR and CDR2 FQNEAQ come from the germline V gene (reference sequence). The CDR3 runs to 11 residues. V lost 5 bases to trimming and J lost 3 bases, with 3 bases between them. Full variable domain (missing parts from reference TRBV7-9 and TRBJ2-3): DTGVSQNPRHKITKRGQNVTFRCDPISEHNRLYWYRQTLGQGPEFLTYFQNEAQLEKSRLLSDRFSAERPKGSFSTLEIQRTEQGDSAMYLCASSLTDTQYFGPGTRLTVL.

J is TRBJ1-2 and V is TRBV7-2; D unclear. V lost 0 bases, J lost 5 bases, and 7 bases lay in between. Looked up from germline, CDR1 is SGHTA and CDR2 is FQGNSA. The CDR3 has 13 residues. CDR3 in amino acids: CASSLAGGYGYTF. In DNA form, the CDR3 reads TGTGCCAGCAGCTTAGCGGGCGGATATGGCTACACCTTC.

The chain joins TRBV2 to TRBJ1-1; D uncertain. Germline lookup yields CDR1 SNHLY and CDR2 FYNNEI. The CDR3 loop spans 14 amino acids. Trimming removed 5 bases from V and 3 bases from J, with 13 bases in between. Here the CDR3 reads CASSNMVRDTEAFF. Here the CDR3 DNA reads TGTGCCAGCAGTAATATGGTCCGGGACACTGAAGCTTTCTTT.

The genes are TRBV7-6 and TRBJ1-3, with a tentative D call TRBD1 (5 bases). CDR3 size: 17 residues. Germline V CDR1 and CDR2: SGHVS, FNYEAQ. V lost 1 base to trimming and J lost 2 bases, with 15 bases between them. The CDR3 loop reads CASSLEGRLGAGNTIYF. The CDR3, as DNA: TGTGCCAGCAGCTTAGAGGGGCGTCTGGGAGCTGGAAACACCATATATTTT.

The chain is built from TRBV5-6 and TRBJ1-1; the D is unclear. This CDR3 is 14 amino acids long. Germline CDR1 reads SGHDT; CDR2 reads YYEEEE. Trimming cost V 0 bases and J 1 base, with 7 bases left between them. The CDR3 loop is CASSLAAGNTEAFF. The CDR3 DNA reads as TGTGCCAGCAGCTTGGCCGCCGGGAACACTGAAGCTTTCTTT.

The rearrangement joins TRBV5-6 to TRBJ2-1; D is unresolved. The V end lost 4 bases, the J end lost 0 bases, and 14 bases lay between the germline ends. In germline, CDR1 is SGHDT, CDR2 YYEEEE. This CDR3 has 16 amino acids. The CDR3 spells CASSNGGLPSYNEQFF. CDR3 nucleotides: TGTGCCAGCAGCAACGGTGGCCTCCCCTCCTACAATGAGCAGTTCTTC.

This chain links TRBV10-3 with TRBJ2-1, with 9 bases that match TRBD1. This CDR3 comprises 18 residues. J was trimmed by 5 bases and V by 5 bases; bases with no gene match: 16. CDR1 is ENHRY and CDR2 is SYGVKD in the germline V gene. The CDR3 region is CAISLTPTGGLGDNEQFF. In DNA form, the CDR3 reads TGTGCCATCAGTCTAACCCCGACAGGGGGATTGGGAGACAATGAGCAGTTCTTC.

The chain uses TRBV5-1 and TRBJ1-2; 8 nucleotides line up with TRBD1. Germline V CDR1 and CDR2: SGHRS, YFSETQ. The V gene end was trimmed by 1 base and the J gene end by 5 bases; junction bases not matched to a gene: 7. This CDR3 contains 15 residues. CDR3 nucleotides: TGCGCCAGCAGCTTGTTGACAGGGGATAAGTATGGCTACACCTTC. This encodes CASSLLTGDKYGYTF.

CDR3 loop: CASSVEALIGDYGYTF. The CDR3 coding sequence is TGTGCCAGCAGCGTAGAGGCTCTCATCGGCGACTATGGCTACACCTTC. The chain couples TRBV9 to TRBJ1-2; no clear D. Trimming stripped 0 bases from V and 3 bases from J, with 15 bases between. The CDR3 sequence is 16 residues long. Germline-derived CDR1 and CDR2 are SGDLS and YYNGEE.

The chain links TRBV5-1 to TRBJ2-7; 7 nucleotides align to TRBD1. The trim removed 0 bases at V and 0 bases at J, leaving 3 bases unmatched. Germline V gene data show CDR1 as SGHRS and CDR2 as YFSETQ. This CDR3 is built from 15 residues. CDR3 nucleotides: TGCGCCAGCAGCTTGGTCCGGGACAGCTCCTACGAGCAGTACTTC. It translates to CASSLVRDSSYEQYF.

The chain uses TRBV5-1 and TRBJ2-7; unclear D gene. In germline, CDR1 is SGHRS, CDR2 YFSETQ. Trimming stripped 4 bases from V and 3 bases from J, with 8 bases between. The CDR3 consists of 12 residues. The chain's CDR3 is CASSASDYEQYF. CDR3 bases: TGCGCCAGCAGCGCGTCGGACTACGAGCAGTACTTC.

The chain combines TRBV4-3 with TRBJ2-5; D ambiguous. The length of the CDR3 is 15 residues. The V gene lost 4 bases and the J gene lost 1 base, with 13 bases spanning the gap. The germline V gene encodes CDR1 LGHNA and CDR2 YSLEER. The CDR3 DNA reads TGCGCCAGCAGCCCCCTTATAACGGCCCAAGAGACCCAGTACTTC. Its protein is CASSPLITAQETQYF.

The J gene is TRBJ2-6, the V gene TRBV6-1; 11 bases agree with TRBD1. CDR3 length: 15 residues. With V trimmed by 8 bases and J by 0 bases, 0 bases remained unmatched. Germline V CDR1 and CDR2: MNHNS, SASEGT. CDR3 nucleotide sequence: TGTGCCAGCGGGACAGGGGGCTCTGGGGCCAACGTCCTGACTTTC. This gives the protein CASGTGGSGANVLTF.

The chain uses TRBV11-2 and TRBJ2-3; tentatively, D is TRBD1 or TRBD2 (5 bases each). Trimming took 2 bases from V and 4 from J, leaving 13 bases between them. From germline, CDR1 is SGHAT and CDR2 FQNNGV. The CDR3 runs to 15 residues. CDR3 sequence: CASSLTGDGADTQYF. CDR3 DNA: TGTGCCAGCAGCTTAACTGGGGACGGCGCAGATACGCAGTATTTT.

This chain joins TRBV19 and TRBJ1-2; perhaps TRBD1 as D (5 bases). Germline V gives CDR1 LNHDA, CDR2 SQIVND (reference sequence). V lost 2 bases and J lost 0, with 13 bases in between. The CDR3 runs 16 residues. The CDR3 DNA reads TGTGCCAGTAGTATATCGCCAGGGAAAACTAACTATGGCTACACCTTC. It is translated as CASSISPGKTNYGYTF.

CDR3 in DNA: TGTGCCAGCAGCTCAACCAATCGACAGGCAAGCTACGAGCAGTACTTC. It translates to CASSSTNRQASYEQYF. V and J are TRBV7-2 and TRBJ2-7, with D tentatively TRBD1 (6 bases). Trimming cost V 4 bases and J 3 bases, with 19 bases left between them. This CDR3 has 16 amino acids. Germline CDR1 SGHTA, CDR2 FQGNSA.

The V and J genes are TRBV5-4 and TRBJ2-1; D unresolved. V was pared by 9 bases and J by 4 bases, with 17 bases between. The CDR3 extends over 14 amino acids. From germline, CDR1 is SGHNT and CDR2 YYREEE (reference sequence). CDR3 bases: TGTGCCACCTCGGCCCGGGTTAGGTACAATGAGCAGTTCTTC. Translated: CATSARVRYNEQFF.

The chain employs TRBV10-3 and TRBJ2-2, with 9 bases that match TRBD1. The CDR3 covers 17 residues. Germline trimming cut 0 bases from V and 7 bases from J; bases unmatched to any gene: 9. The germline V gene has CDR1 ENHRY and CDR2 SYGVKD. The CDR3 bases are TGTGCCATCAGTGAGTCTACCCCCGGGACAGGGTTCGGGGAGCTGTTTTTT. Translation gives CAISESTPGTGFGELFF.

J is TRBJ2-3 and V is TRBV15; possible D gene TRBD2, 6 bases. The V gene lost 5 bases and the J gene lost 0 bases, with 18 bases spanning the gap. The germline V gene has CDR1 LNHNV and CDR2 YYDKDF (reference sequence). This CDR3 contains 17 residues. In nucleotides, the CDR3 is TGTGCCACCAGCCTCCGGGACTTTTATACTAGCACAGATACGCAGTATTTT. This codes for CATSLRDFYTSTDTQYF.

V gene TRBV10-3 combines with J gene TRBJ2-5; D is uncertain. The germline CDR1 and CDR2 sequences are ENHRY and SYGVKD. Trimming shortened V by 8 bases and J by 0 bases, and 7 bases separated the two germline ends. The CDR3 sequence is 12 residues long. The CDR3 DNA is TGTGCCATCCTTGACAACCAAGAGACCCAGTACTTC. As protein: CAILDNQETQYF.

For the CDR3, the DNA is TGTGCCAGCAGCGCCCTTCTCGGTGATGAGCAGTTCTTC. This sequence encodes CASSALLGDEQFF. The genes are TRBV6-1 and TRBJ2-1; no firm D call. Germline lookup yields CDR1 MNHNS and CDR2 SASEGT. The CDR3 spans 13 residues. Deletions cut 6 bases from V and 8 bases from J, with 14 bases between.

The J gene is TRBJ2-1, the V gene TRBV28, with D possibly being TRBD1 or TRBD2 (6 bases each). The germline V and J ends were trimmed by 5 bases and 9 bases, with 11 bases remaining between them. Germline lookup yields CDR1 MDHEN and CDR2 SYDVKM. CDR3 length: 12 residues. For the CDR3, the DNA is TGTGCCAGCAGTGCCGGGGGCACTGAGCAGTTCTTC. It is translated as CASSAGGTEQFF.

The chain combines TRBV7-6 with TRBJ2-7; D is undetermined. V was clipped by 2 bases and J by 2 bases, with 13 bases between them. Germline CDR1 is SGHVS and CDR2 is FNYEAQ. The length of the CDR3 is 15 residues. In DNA form, the CDR3 reads TGTGCCAGCAGCTTATTTGACTCGATGGCCTACGAGCAGTACTTC. Residues: CASSLFDSMAYEQYF.